This entry describes one T cell receptor (beta chain). Repertoires were generated with immunoSEQ multiplex PCR, while TCRdb's copy carries only in-frame clones and drops some. The data contain around 120,000 clones, approximately 90% of them singletons. The CDR3 contains 13 residues. From germline, CDR1 is MNHEY and CDR2 SMNVEV (reference sequence). V was pared by 0 bases and J by 7 bases, with 6 bases between. This specimen comes from a study of blood T cell repertoires in COVID-19. The sample was peripheral blood. The origin of this receptor is a human donor with active COVID-19. The donor label of this sample is uncertain. The chain combines TRBV27 with TRBJ2-2, with D perhaps TRBD2 (6 bases). In DNA form, the CDR3 reads TGTGCCAGCAGTTTATCGGAGGGCGGGGAGCTGTTTTTT. Translation: CASSLSEGGELFF.